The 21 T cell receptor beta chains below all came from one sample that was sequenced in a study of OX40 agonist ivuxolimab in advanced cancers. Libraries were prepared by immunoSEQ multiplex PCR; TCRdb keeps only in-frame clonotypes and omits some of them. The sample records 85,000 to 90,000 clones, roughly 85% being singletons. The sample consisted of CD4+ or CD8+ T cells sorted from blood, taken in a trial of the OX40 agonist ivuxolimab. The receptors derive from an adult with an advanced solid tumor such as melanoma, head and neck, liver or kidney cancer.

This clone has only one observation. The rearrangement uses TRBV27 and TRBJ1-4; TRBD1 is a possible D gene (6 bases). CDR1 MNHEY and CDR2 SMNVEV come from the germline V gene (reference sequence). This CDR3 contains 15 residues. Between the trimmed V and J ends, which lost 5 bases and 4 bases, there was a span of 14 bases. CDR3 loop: CASSTQGTRNEKLFF. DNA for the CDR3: TGTGCCAGCAGTACCCAGGGGACGCGTAATGAAAAACTGTTTTTT.

In nucleotides, the CDR3 is TGTGCCCCCGACCCCGAGCAGTACTTC. Encoded protein: CAPDPEQYF. J is TRBJ2-7 and V is TRBV11-3; D unresolved. Germline CDR1 SGHNT, CDR2 YENEEA. This CDR3 region has 9 residues. V was pared by 11 bases and J by 6 bases, with 8 bases between. The full variable domain, its missing parts supplied by reference TRBV11-3 and TRBJ2-7, is EAGVVQSPRYKIIEKKQPVAFWCNPISGHNTLYWYLQNLGQGPELLIRYENEEAVDDSQLPKDRFSAERLKGVDSTLKIQPAELGDSAVYLCAPDPEQYFGPGTRLTVT.

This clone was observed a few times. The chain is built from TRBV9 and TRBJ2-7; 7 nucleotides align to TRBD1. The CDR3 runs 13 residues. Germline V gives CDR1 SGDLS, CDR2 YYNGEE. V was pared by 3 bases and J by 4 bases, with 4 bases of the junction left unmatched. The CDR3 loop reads CASSERQGYEQYV. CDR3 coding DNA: TGTGCCAGCAGCGAACGACAGGGTTACGAGCAGTACGTC.

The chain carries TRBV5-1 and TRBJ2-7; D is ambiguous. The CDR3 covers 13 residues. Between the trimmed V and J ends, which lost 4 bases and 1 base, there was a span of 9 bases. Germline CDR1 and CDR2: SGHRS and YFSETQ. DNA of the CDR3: TGCGCCAGCAGCCAGGACGGTTCCTACGAGCAGTACGTC. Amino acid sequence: CASSQDGSYEQYV.

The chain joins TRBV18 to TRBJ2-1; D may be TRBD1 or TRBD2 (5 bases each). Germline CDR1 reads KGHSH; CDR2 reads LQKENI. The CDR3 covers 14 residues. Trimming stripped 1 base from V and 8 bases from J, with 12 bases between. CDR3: CASSPLQGGHEQFF. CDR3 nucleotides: TGTGCCAGCTCACCACTCCAGGGCGGGCATGAGCAGTTCTTC.

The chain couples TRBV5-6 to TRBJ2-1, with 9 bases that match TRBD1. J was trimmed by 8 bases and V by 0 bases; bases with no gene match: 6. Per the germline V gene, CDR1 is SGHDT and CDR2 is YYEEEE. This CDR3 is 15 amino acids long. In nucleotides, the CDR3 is TGTGCCAGCAGCTTGGGGCCGGGACAGGGCGATGAGCAGTTCTTC. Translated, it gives CASSLGPGQGDEQFF.

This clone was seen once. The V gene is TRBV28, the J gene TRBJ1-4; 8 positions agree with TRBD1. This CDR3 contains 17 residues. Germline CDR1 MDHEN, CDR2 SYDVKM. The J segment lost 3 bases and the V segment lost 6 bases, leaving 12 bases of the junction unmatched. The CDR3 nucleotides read TGTGCCAGCAGAGGGCAGGGGGCAGTGGGGGCTAATGAAAAACTGTTTTTT. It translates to CASRGQGAVGANEKLFF. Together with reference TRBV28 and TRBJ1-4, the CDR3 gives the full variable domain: DVKVTQSSRYLVKRTGEKVFLECVQDMDHENMFWYRQDPGLGLRLIYFSYDVKMKEKGDIPEGYSVSREKKERFSLILESASTNQTSMYLCASRGQGAVGANEKLFFGSGTQLSVL.

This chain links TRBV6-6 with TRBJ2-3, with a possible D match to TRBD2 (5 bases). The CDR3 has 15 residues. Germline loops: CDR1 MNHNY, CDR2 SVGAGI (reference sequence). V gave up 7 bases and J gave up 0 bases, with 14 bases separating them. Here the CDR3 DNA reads TGTGCCAGCATTCCACGGAGGCCTAGCACAGATACGCAGTATTTT. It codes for CASIPRRPSTDTQYF.

CDR3 sequence: CASRPFTDTQYF. The CDR3 DNA sequence: TGTGCCAGTCGGCCTTTCACAGATACGCAGTATTTT. The gene calls are TRBV7-2 and TRBJ2-3; unclear D gene. This CDR3 has 12 amino acids. Germline CDR1 reads SGHTA; CDR2 reads FQGNSA. V shed 9 bases and J shed 2 bases, with 9 bases lying between them. Complete variable domain (other parts from reference TRBV7-2 and TRBJ2-3): GAGVSQSPSNKVTEKGKDVELRCDPISGHTALYWYRQSLGQGLEFLIYFQGNSAPDKSGLPSDRFSAERTGGSVSTLTIQRTQQEDSAVYLCASRPFTDTQYFGPGTRLTVL.

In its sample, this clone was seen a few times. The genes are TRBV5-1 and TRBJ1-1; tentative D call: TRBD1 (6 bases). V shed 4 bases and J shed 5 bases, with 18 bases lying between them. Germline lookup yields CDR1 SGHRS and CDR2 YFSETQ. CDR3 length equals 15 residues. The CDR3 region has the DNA TGCGCCAGCAGCGTGCTACAGGGAGCGGGGACTGAAGCTTTCTTT. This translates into CASSVLQGAGTEAFF.

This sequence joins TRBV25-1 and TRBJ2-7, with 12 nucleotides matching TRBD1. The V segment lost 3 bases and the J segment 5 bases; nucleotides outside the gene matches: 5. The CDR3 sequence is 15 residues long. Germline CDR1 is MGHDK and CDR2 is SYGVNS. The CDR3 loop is CASSDPGTGGNEQYF. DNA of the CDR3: TGTGCCAGCAGTGACCCCGGGACAGGGGGCAACGAGCAGTACTTC.

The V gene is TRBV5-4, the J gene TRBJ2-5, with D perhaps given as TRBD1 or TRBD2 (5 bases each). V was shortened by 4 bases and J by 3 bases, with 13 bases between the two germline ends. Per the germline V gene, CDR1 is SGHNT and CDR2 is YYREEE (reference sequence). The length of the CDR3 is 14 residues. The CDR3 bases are TGTGCCAGCAGCCCGGTTCGGGGCGAAGAGACCCAGTACTTC. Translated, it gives CASSPVRGEETQYF.

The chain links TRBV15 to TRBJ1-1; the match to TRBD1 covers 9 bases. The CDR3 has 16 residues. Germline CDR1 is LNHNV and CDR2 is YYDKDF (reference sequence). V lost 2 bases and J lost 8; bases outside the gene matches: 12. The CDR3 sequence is CATSRTRDRASGEAFF. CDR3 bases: TGTGCCACCAGCAGAACGCGGGACAGGGCTTCCGGGGAAGCTTTCTTT.

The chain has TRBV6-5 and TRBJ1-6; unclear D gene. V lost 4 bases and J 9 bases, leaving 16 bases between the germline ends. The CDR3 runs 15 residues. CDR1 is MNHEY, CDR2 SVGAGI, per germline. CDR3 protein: CASSSLRGSSSPLHF. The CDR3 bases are TGTGCCAGCAGTTCACTCCGGGGAAGCAGTTCACCCCTCCACTTT.

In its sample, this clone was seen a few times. CDR3 in DNA: TGTGCCAGCAGCTTTCGGACTAGCGGGAGCCTTCTCTCCCGAGAGACCCAGTACTTC. As protein: CASSFRTSGSLLSRETQYF. The V call is TRBV5-6, the J call TRBJ2-5; the match to TRBD2 covers 13 bases. The CDR3 is 19 amino acids. Per the germline V gene, CDR1 is SGHDT and CDR2 is YYEEEE. Trimming cost V 2 bases and J 4 bases; bases outside gene matches: 14.

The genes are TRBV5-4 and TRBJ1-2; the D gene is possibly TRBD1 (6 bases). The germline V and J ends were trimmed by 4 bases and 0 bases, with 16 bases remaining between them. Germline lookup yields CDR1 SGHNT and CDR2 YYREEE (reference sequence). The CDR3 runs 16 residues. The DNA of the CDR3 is TGTGCCAGCAGCACTGGGACATCCAACTCTAACTATGGCTACACCTTC. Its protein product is CASSTGTSNSNYGYTF.

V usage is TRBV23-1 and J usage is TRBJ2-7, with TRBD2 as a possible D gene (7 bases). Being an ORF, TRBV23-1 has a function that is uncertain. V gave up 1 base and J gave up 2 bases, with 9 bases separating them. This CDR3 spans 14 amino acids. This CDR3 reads CASSQWGGPYEQYF. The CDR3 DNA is TGCGCCAGCAGTCAATGGGGGGGGCCCTACGAGCAGTACTTC.

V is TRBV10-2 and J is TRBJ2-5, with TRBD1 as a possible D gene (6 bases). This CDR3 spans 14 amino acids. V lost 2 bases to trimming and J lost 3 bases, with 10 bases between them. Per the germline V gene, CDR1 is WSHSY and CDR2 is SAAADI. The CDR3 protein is CASSEPAGEETQYF. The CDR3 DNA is TGCGCCAGCAGTGAGCCTGCAGGGGAAGAGACCCAGTACTTC.

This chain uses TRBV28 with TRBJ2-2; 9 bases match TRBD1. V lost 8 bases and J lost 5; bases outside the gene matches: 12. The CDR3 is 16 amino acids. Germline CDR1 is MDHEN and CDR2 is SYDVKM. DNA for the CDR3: TGTGCCAGCCTCCGAGGGGACAGGGTGGGGACCGGGGAGCTGTTTTTT. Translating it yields CASLRGDRVGTGELFF.

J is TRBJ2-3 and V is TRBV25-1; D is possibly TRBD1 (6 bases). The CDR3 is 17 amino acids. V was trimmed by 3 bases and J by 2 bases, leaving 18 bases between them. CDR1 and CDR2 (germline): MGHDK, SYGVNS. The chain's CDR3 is CASSDGTGTTYTDTQYF. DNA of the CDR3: TGTGCCAGCAGTGACGGAACCGGGACAACATACACAGATACGCAGTATTTT.

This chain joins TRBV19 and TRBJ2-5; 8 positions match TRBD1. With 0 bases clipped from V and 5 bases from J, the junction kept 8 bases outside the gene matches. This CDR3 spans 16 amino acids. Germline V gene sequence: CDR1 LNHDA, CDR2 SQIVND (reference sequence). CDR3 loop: CASSIEGRGQRETQYF. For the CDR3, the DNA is TGTGCCAGTAGTATAGAGGGCAGGGGGCAGCGGGAGACCCAGTACTTC.